These T cell receptor beta chains were read from a single sample in a study of T cell responses to AZD1222 COVID-19 vaccine. Generated by immunoSEQ multiplex PCR, the TCRdb table keeps only in-frame clones and is missing some. The repertoire holds about 88,000 clones, with approximately 91% as singletons. The sample in question was peripheral blood, obtained 28 days after the second AZD1222 dose. Every receptor here comes from an adult who received the AZD1222 COVID-19 vaccine. The conserved cysteine and the conserved F or W are not part of the CDR3 here. A D gene is named only where the DNA matches it firmly.

j_call | d_call | v_call | cdr3_aa
TRBJ2-7 | - | TRBV6-5 | ASSYSRTHRVEQY
TRBJ2-6 | - | TRBV2 | ASTLQGSGANVLT
TRBJ2-7 | - | TRBV27 | ASSLSYRSSYEQY
TRBJ1-3 | - | TRBV3-1/TRBV3-2 | ASSQDVVGTRNTIY
TRBJ1-4 | - | TRBV5-1 | ASLQGKKLF
TRBJ1-1 | - | TRBV5-1 | ASSLVPGQNTEAF
TRBJ1-2 | - | TRBV7-2 | ASSLGGRVYGYT
TRBJ2-7 | - | TRBV2 | ASLGMTVRYEQY
TRBJ2-1 | TRBD1 | TRBV9 | ASSETGQGTYNEQF
TRBJ2-1 | TRBD2 | TRBV5-4 | ASSLASGGAPYNEQF
TRBJ1-6 | - | TRBV25-1 | ASSANREPLH
TRBJ1-1 | - | TRBV7-3 | ASSLNGVNTEAF
TRBJ2-2 | - | TRBV2 | ASRKDTGELF
TRBJ1-2 | - | TRBV7-9 | ASTPRGGYT
TRBJ2-7 | - | TRBV5-5 | ASSLARGDYEQY
TRBJ1-4 | TRBD1 | TRBV4-1 | ASSQVVVTGGVGKLF
TRBJ1-2 | - | TRBV6-2/TRBV6-3 | ASSLLGENYGYT
TRBJ1-1 | - | TRBV25-1 | ASSVQVNTEAF
TRBJ1-1 | - | TRBV5-1 | ASSLMLTGIEAF
TRBJ1-3 | - | TRBV2 | ASSVGARNTIY
TRBJ1-3 | - | TRBV9 | ASSVASGNTIY
TRBJ1-1 | TRBD1 | TRBV5-1 | ASSSQTGNEAF
TRBJ2-7 | - | TRBV28 | ASSASYEQY
TRBJ2-5 | TRBD2 | TRBV27 | ASSFSGGGETQY
TRBJ2-5 | - | TRBV5-1 | ASSWDLGGETQY
TRBJ1-2 | - | TRBV5-6 | ASSIGTDYGYT
TRBJ1-3 | - | TRBV2 | ASSVRERGNTIY
TRBJ2-1 | - | TRBV5-1 | ASSSTGRSSYNEQF
TRBJ1-2 | - | TRBV6-1 | ASSDPASNGYT
TRBJ1-3 | TRBD1 | TRBV30 | AWSVKGTGGNTIY
TRBJ1-6 | - | TRBV13 | ASSFGRQGGSPLH
TRBJ1-5 | TRBD1 | TRBV6-1 | ASSEMDRGGQPQH
TRBJ1-1 | - | TRBV5-1 | ASSTQINTEAF
TRBJ1-4 | TRBD1 | TRBV7-9 | ASSLGAGGPTIEKLF
TRBJ2-1 | TRBD2 | TRBV5-1 | ASSLAGLAGGTIGF
TRBJ1-2 | - | TRBV3-1/TRBV3-2 | ASSQALQDFYGYT
TRBJ2-4 | - | TRBV6-5 | ASSRGRRDIQY
TRBJ1-1 | - | TRBV19 | ATNGRLNTEAF
TRBJ2-1 | - | TRBV13 | ASSPELAANNEQF
TRBJ1-2 | - | TRBV7-8 | ASSRGGSAPITGGYT
TRBJ2-1 | TRBD2 | TRBV19 | ASSQALAGFPYNEQF
TRBJ2-3 | TRBD2 | TRBV7-2 | ASSPILLAGITDTQY
TRBJ2-7 | - | TRBV6-5 | ASSWRQIAAYEQY
TRBJ1-1 | - | TRBV12-5 | ASGLGIGPGMNTEAF
TRBJ1-3 | - | TRBV6-1 | ASSEAGGNTIY
TRBJ2-7 | TRBD2 | TRBV7-2 | ASSLELAGAYEQY
TRBJ1-1 | - | TRBV11-2 | ASSLGSGVGNTEAF
TRBJ1-1 | - | TRBV3-1/TRBV3-2 | ASSQEIGQAEAF
TRBJ2-5 | TRBD1 | TRBV25-1 | ASSEWSGGLETQY
TRBJ1-1 | - | TRBV5-6 | ASSLGQGWGAEAF
TRBJ2-1 | - | TRBV21-1 | ASSIRDSSYNEQF
TRBJ1-5 | - | TRBV4-1 | ASSQDIPGIQPQH
TRBJ2-1 | TRBD2 | TRBV5-1 | ASSLELAGNNEQF
TRBJ1-1 | - | TRBV11-2 | ASSPGLPEAF
TRBJ1-1 | TRBD1 | TRBV7-8 | ASSPQGAQTEAF
TRBJ1-5 | - | TRBV6-5 | ASSPRPGSNQPQH
TRBJ1-1 | - | TRBV27 | ASSLAFGGRGTEAF
TRBJ1-6 | - | TRBV27 | ASSSDGWALYNSPLH
TRBJ1-3 | TRBD1 | TRBV3-1/TRBV3-2 | ASSLQGADTIY
TRBJ2-4 | TRBD1 | TRBV25-1 | ASSTQTGKNIQY